This TCR beta chain appears in the sequencing data of a study of blood T cells in healthy people across ages. The germline V gene encodes CDR1 SQVTM and CDR2 ANQGSEA. V lost 3 bases and J lost 7, with 12 bases in between. This CDR3 is built from 12 residues. Next came a second PCR, run for about 7 to 12 cycles, which used a sample-barcoded 5' primer along with a J-beta primer mix. TCRdb re-derived calls from the 5' RACE reads in MiXCR, one entry per CDR3 protein. The table has some 890,000 distinct CDR3 sequences, under 35% seen once; the top ten hold about 9.4%. This clonotype was seen only a few times. The antigen is not known. The study isolated at least 6.5 million PBMCs from each sample. Study observations and caveats: Possibly confounding the expanded clonotype changes was the fact that donor CMV status was unknown.

This sample was shared with a second study, whose subject was T cells of mothers and their children. That work adds: Healthy Caucasian mothers, three in number, and their six children were the donors. Mother-child pairs who were related displayed a slightly higher overlap than unrelated pairs, a difference that was non-significant.

Material: blood. This chain connects TRBV29-1 to TRBJ1-1; D unresolved. The TCR comes from a woman aged 40 to 50 in good health. The CDR3 sequence: CSVDEGSGEAFF. The CDR3 DNA sequence: TGCAGCGTTGACGAGGGAAGTGGTGAAGCTTTCTTT. Looking up the rest from reference TRBV29-1 and TRBJ1-1 gives the full variable domain: SAVISQKPSRDICQRGTSLTIQCQVDSQVTMMFWYRQQPGQSLTLIATANQGSEATYESGFVIDKFPISRPNLTFSTLTVSNMSPEDSSIYLCSVDEGSGEAFFGQGTRLTVV.